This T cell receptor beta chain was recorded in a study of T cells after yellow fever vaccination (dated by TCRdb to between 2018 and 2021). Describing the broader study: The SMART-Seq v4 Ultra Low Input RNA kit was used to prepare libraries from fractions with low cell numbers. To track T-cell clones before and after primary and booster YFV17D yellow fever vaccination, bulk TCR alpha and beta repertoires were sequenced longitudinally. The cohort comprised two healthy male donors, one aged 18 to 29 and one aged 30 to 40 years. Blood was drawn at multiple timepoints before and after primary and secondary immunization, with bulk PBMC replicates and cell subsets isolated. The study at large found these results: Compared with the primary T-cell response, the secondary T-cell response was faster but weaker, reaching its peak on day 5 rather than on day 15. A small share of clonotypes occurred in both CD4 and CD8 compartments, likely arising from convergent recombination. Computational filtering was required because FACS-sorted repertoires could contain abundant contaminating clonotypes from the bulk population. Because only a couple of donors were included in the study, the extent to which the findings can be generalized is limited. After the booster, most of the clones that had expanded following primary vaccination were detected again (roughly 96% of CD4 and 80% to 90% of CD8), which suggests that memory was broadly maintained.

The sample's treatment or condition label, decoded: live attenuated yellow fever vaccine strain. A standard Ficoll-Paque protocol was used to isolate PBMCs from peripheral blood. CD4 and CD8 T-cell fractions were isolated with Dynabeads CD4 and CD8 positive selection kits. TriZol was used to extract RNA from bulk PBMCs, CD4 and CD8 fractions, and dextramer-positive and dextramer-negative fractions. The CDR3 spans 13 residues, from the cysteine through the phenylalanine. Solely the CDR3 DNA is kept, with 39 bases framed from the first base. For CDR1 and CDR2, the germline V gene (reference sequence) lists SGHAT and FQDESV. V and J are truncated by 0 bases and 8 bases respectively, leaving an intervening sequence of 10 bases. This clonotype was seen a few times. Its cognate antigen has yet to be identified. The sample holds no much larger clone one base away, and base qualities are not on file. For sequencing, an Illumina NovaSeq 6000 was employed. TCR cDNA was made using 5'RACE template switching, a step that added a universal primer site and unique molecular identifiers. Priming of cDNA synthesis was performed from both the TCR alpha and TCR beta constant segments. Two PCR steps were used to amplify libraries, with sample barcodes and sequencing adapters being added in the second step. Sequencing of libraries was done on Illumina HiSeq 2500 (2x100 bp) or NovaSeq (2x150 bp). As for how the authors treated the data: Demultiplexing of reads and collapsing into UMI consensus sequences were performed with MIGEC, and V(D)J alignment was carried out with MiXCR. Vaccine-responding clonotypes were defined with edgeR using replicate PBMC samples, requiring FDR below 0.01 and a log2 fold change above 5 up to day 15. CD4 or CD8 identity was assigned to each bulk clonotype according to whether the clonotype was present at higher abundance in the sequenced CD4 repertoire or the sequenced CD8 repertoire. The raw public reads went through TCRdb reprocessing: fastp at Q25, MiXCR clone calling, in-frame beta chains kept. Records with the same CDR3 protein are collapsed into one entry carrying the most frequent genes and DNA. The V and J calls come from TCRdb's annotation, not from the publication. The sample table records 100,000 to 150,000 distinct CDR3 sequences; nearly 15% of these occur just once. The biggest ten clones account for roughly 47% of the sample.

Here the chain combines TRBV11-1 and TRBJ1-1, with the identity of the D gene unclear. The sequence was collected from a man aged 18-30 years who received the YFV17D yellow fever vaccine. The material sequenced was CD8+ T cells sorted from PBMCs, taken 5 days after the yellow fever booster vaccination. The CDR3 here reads CASSLALWTEAFF. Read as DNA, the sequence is TGTGCCAGCAGCTTAGCTTTGTGGACCGAAGCTTTCTTT.